A few counts support the clone carrying this T cell receptor (beta chain). Antigen unknown. A read error may explain this, as a much larger clone is one base away. Making the bulk TCR libraries relied on previously described methods and listed TCR primers. TCRdb used MiXCR to reprocess the PCR reads, holding one entry per CDR3 protein. Of 60,000 to 80,000 distinct CDR3 sequences in the sample, about a fifth are singletons; the top ten hold about 1.6%. There are 15 residues in the CDR3. Germline CDR1 reads SEHNR; CDR2 reads FQNEAQ (reference sequence). This specimen comes from a study of molecular identifiers for immune sequencing clone quantification. Study observations and caveats: Over 98% of CMV-specific effector molecules, but under 1% of naive ones, were in clones above 20 copies.

Each library that profiled naive CD8 cells came from roughly 20,000 to 1,000,000 sorted cells with 10%, 30% or 50% RNA. The sequenced sample was naive CD8+ T cells from blood, with Jurkat cell RNA spiked in. The subset is: FACS-sorted CD8+CD4-CCR7+CD45RA+ naive T cells. The chain couples TRBV7-9 to TRBJ2-3; either TRBD1 or TRBD2 may supply D (5 bases each). The TCR was taken from a human donor in good health. Some libraries in this study had Jurkat cell RNA spiked in. The CDR3 DNA sequence: TGTGCCAGCAGCTTAGTGGTTCGGGGCACAGATACGCGGTATTTT. As protein: CASSLVVRGTDTRYF.